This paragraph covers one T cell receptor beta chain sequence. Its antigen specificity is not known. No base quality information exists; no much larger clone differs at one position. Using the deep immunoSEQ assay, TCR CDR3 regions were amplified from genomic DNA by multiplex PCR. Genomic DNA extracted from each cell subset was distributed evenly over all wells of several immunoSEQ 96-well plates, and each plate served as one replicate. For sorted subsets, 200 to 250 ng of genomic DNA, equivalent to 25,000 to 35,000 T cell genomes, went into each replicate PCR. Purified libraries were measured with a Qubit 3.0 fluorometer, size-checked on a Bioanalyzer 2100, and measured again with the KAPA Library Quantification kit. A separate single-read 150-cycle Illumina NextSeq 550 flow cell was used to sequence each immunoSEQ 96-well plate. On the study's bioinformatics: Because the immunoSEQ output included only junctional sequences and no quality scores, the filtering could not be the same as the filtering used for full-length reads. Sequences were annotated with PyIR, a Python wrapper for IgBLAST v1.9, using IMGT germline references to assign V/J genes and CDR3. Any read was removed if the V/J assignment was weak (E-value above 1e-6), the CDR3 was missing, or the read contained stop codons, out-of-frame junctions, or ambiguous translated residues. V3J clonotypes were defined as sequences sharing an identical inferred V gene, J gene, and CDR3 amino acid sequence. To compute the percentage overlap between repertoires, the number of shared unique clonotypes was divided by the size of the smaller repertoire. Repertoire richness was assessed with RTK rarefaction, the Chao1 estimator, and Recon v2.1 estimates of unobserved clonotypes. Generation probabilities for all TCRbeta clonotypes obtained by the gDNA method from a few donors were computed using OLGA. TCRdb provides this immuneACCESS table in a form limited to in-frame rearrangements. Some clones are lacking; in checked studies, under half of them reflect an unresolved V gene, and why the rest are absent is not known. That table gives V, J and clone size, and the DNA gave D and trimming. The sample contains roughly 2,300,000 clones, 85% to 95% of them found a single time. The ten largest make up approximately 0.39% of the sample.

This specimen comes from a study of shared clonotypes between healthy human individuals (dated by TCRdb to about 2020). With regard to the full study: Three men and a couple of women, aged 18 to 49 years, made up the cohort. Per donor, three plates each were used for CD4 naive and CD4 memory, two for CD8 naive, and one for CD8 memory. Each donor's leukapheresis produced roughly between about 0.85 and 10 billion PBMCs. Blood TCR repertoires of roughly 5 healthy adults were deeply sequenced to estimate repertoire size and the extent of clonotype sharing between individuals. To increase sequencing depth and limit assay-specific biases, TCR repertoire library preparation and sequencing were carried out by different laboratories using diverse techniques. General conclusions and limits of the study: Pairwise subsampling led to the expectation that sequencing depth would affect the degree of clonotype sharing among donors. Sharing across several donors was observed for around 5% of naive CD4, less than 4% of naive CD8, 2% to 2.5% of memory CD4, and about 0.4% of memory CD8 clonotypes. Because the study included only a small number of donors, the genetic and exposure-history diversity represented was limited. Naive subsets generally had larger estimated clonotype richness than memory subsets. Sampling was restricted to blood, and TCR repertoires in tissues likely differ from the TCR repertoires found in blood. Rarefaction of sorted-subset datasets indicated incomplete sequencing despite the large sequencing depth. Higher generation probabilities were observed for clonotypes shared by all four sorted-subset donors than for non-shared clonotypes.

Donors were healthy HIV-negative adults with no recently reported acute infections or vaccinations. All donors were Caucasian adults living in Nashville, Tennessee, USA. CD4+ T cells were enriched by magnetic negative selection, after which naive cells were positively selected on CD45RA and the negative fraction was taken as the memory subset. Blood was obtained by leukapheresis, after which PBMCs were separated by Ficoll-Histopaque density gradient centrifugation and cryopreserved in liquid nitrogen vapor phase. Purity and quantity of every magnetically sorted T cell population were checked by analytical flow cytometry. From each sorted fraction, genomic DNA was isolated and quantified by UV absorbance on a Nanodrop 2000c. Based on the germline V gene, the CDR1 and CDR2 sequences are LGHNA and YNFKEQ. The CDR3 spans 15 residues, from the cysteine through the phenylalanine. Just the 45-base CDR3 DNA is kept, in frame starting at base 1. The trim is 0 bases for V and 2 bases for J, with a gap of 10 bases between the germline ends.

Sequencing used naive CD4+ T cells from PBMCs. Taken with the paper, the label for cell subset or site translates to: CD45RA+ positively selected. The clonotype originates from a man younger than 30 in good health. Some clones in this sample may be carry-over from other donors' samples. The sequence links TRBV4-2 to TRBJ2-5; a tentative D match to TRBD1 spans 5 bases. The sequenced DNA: TGTGCCAGCAGCCAAGAAGGGGCAGAGCAAGAGACCCAGTACTTC. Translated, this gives CASSQEGAEQETQYF.